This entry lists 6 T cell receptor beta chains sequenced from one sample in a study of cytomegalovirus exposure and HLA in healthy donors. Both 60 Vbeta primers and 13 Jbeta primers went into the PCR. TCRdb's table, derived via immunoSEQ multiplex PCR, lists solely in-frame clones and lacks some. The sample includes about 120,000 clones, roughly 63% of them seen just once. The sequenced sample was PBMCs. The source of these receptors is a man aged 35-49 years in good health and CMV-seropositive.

CDR3 protein: CASSQQTSGRADTGELFF. Here the CDR3 DNA reads TGTGCCAGCAGCCAACAGACTAGCGGGAGGGCGGACACCGGGGAGCTGTTTTTT. The chain links TRBV4-2 to TRBJ2-2, with 14 bases lining up with TRBD2. CDR3 size: 18 residues. Germline CDR1 and CDR2: LGHNA and YNFKEQ. V trimming: 2 bases; J trimming: 3 bases; junction bases outside the gene matches: 5.

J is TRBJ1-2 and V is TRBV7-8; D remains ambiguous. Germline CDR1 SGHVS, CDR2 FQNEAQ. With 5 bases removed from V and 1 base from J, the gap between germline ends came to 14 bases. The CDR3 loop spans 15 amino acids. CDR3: CASSAHPRSNYGYTF. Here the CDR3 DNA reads TGTGCCAGCAGCGCACACCCACGAAGTAACTATGGCTACACCTTC.

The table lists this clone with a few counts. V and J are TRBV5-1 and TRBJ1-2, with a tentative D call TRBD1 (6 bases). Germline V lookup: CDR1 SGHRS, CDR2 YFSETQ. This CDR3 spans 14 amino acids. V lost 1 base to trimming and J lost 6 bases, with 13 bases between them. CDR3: CASSLSAGDNGYTF. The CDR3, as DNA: TGCGCCAGCAGCTTGTCGGCAGGGGACAATGGCTACACCTTC. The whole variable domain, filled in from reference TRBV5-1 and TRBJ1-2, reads KAGVTQTPRYLIKTRGQQVTLSCSPISGHRSVSWYQQTPGQGLQFLFEYFSETQRNKGNFPGRFSGRQFSNSRSEMNVSTLELGDSALYLCASSLSAGDNGYTFGSGTRLTVV.

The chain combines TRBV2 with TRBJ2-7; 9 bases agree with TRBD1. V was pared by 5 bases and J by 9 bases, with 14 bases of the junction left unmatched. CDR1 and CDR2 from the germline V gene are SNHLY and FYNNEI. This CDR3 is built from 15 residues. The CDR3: CASSPLGTGPAGQYF. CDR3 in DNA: TGTGCCAGCAGTCCCCTCGGGACAGGGCCTGCTGGGCAGTACTTC.

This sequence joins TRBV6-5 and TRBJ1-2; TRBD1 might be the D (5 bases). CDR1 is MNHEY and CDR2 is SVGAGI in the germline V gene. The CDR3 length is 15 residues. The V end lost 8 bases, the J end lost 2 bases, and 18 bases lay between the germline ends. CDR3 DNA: TGTGCCAGCGCCCGTGGAGGGACTACGAACTATGGCTACACCTTC. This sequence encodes CASARGGTTNYGYTF.

CDR3 amino acids: CASSLPAPSGMFNEQFF. The DNA of the CDR3 is TGTGCCAGCAGCTTGCCTGCGCCCAGCGGGATGTTCAATGAGCAGTTCTTC. This chain connects TRBV5-6 to TRBJ2-1; TRBD2 aligns across 7 bases. CDR1 is SGHDT, CDR2 YYEEEE, per germline. Trimming at V came to 1 base and at J to 6 bases, leaving 13 bases not matched to a gene. The length of the CDR3 is 17 residues.